These T cell receptor beta chains were read from a single sample in a study of T cells after yellow fever vaccination. Each CDR3 protein is one row after TCRdb ran MiXCR on the 5' RACE reads. The table includes a few hundred thousand distinct CDR3 sequences, about 6.9% detected once. Here the sequenced sample was PBMCs, taken 35 to 50 days after the first yellow fever vaccination. Every receptor here comes from a man younger than 30 who received the YFV17D yellow fever vaccine. CDR3s leave out the opening cysteine and the closing phenylalanine or tryptophan. Fields, in order: clone size, V gene, J gene, CDR3 protein. Clone size appears in some rows only: once, few, many, or a class for an expanded clone.

abundance: .
v_gene: TRBV7-2
j_gene: TRBJ1-5
CDR3aa: ASSLLGTGAKHQPQH

abundance: many
v_gene: TRBV7-8
j_gene: TRBJ2-7
CDR3aa: ASSPSAGGPHEQY

abundance: .
v_gene: TRBV30
j_gene: TRBJ2-2
CDR3aa: AWSLLGQGALTGELF

abundance: .
v_gene: TRBV21-1
j_gene: TRBJ2-3
CDR3aa: ASSKGQQRTDTQY

abundance: few
v_gene: TRBV12-3/TRBV12-4
j_gene: TRBJ2-7
CDR3aa: ASRKIGGSSYEQY

abundance: many
v_gene: TRBV18
j_gene: TRBJ2-3
CDR3aa: ASSLSRSTDTQY

abundance: few
v_gene: TRBV4-1
j_gene: TRBJ1-1
CDR3aa: ASSRDPTGPNKNTEAF

abundance: .
v_gene: TRBV18
j_gene: TRBJ2-3
CDR3aa: ASSPPTSGGYPTDTQY

abundance: few
v_gene: TRBV5-5
j_gene: TRBJ2-1
CDR3aa: ASGRSEQF

abundance: few
v_gene: TRBV4-1
j_gene: TRBJ2-1
CDR3aa: ASSQGDRGVDEQF

abundance: .
v_gene: TRBV18
j_gene: TRBJ1-2
CDR3aa: ASSTGQIYGYT

abundance: few
v_gene: TRBV7-9
j_gene: TRBJ2-3
CDR3aa: ASSFWDRGGTDTQY

abundance: .
v_gene: TRBV7-9
j_gene: TRBJ2-2
CDR3aa: ASSFGGGLFTGELF

abundance: .
v_gene: TRBV4-3
j_gene: TRBJ2-3
CDR3aa: ASSLAGGGGTQY

abundance: .
v_gene: TRBV5-1
j_gene: TRBJ2-3
CDR3aa: ASSFWTSTDTQY

abundance: few
v_gene: TRBV6-1
j_gene: TRBJ2-7
CDR3aa: ASSRDKGMYEQY

abundance: .
v_gene: TRBV27
j_gene: TRBJ2-7
CDR3aa: ASSLTWGAWGESYEQY

abundance: .
v_gene: TRBV6-5
j_gene: TRBJ2-5
CDR3aa: ASSYSYTQGETQY

abundance: many
v_gene: TRBV12-3/TRBV12-4
j_gene: TRBJ2-4
CDR3aa: ASSFRGMADIQY

abundance: many
v_gene: TRBV11-1
j_gene: TRBJ2-1
CDR3aa: ASSQPGGDPTYNEQF

abundance: .
v_gene: TRBV4-2
j_gene: TRBJ1-5
CDR3aa: ASSQDWRGLNQPQH

abundance: few
v_gene: TRBV11-1
j_gene: TRBJ2-1
CDR3aa: ASSLEDSGGAGANEQF

abundance: .
v_gene: TRBV20-1
j_gene: TRBJ1-4
CDR3aa: SARDRANEKLF

abundance: .
v_gene: TRBV5-1
j_gene: TRBJ1-2
CDR3aa: ASSWGTGGLVNYGYT

abundance: few
v_gene: TRBV4-3
j_gene: TRBJ2-3
CDR3aa: ASSQRVDTQY

abundance: .
v_gene: TRBV20-1
j_gene: TRBJ2-1
CDR3aa: SARPGQGYNEQF

abundance: few
v_gene: TRBV7-2
j_gene: TRBJ2-3
CDR3aa: ASSSHRDREGTQY

abundance: few
v_gene: TRBV6-5
j_gene: TRBJ2-7
CDR3aa: ASSYRVGSSSGSYEQY

abundance: few
v_gene: TRBV7-6
j_gene: TRBJ2-3
CDR3aa: ASSLRGAPDTQY

abundance: few
v_gene: TRBV18
j_gene: TRBJ2-5
CDR3aa: ASSPEKETQY

abundance: few
v_gene: TRBV7-9
j_gene: TRBJ2-3
CDR3aa: ASSETRDLTDTQY

abundance: few
v_gene: TRBV7-2
j_gene: TRBJ1-5
CDR3aa: ASSLGYRESNQPQH

abundance: few
v_gene: TRBV12-3/TRBV12-4
j_gene: TRBJ2-4
CDR3aa: ASSFGPLGESPDIQY

abundance: many
v_gene: TRBV12-3/TRBV12-4
j_gene: TRBJ1-1
CDR3aa: ASAGTGVTEAF

abundance: many
v_gene: TRBV7-2
j_gene: TRBJ1-5
CDR3aa: ASSLVPAEQPQH

abundance: few
v_gene: TRBV18
j_gene: TRBJ2-2
CDR3aa: ASSITGSGNTGELF

abundance: few
v_gene: TRBV5-1
j_gene: TRBJ2-3
CDR3aa: ASSLDWPGWSTDTQY

abundance: many
v_gene: TRBV20-1
j_gene: TRBJ2-5
CDR3aa: SARAGTVQETQY

abundance: .
v_gene: TRBV29-1
j_gene: TRBJ2-5
CDR3aa: SVEVGEGETQY

abundance: few
v_gene: TRBV7-3
j_gene: TRBJ2-1
CDR3aa: ASSLHSGNNEQF

abundance: few
v_gene: TRBV10-3
j_gene: TRBJ2-3
CDR3aa: AISELRRDTQY

abundance: many
v_gene: TRBV5-1
j_gene: TRBJ2-2
CDR3aa: ASTPRNRYTGELF

abundance: few
v_gene: TRBV20-1
j_gene: TRBJ1-1
CDR3aa: SANLENTEAF

abundance: .
v_gene: TRBV5-4
j_gene: TRBJ1-2
CDR3aa: ASSLAVPQSYGYT

abundance: .
v_gene: TRBV29-1
j_gene: TRBJ1-4
CDR3aa: KGQTANEKLF

abundance: few
v_gene: TRBV9
j_gene: TRBJ2-3
CDR3aa: ASSVFTGSTDTQY

abundance: few
v_gene: TRBV18
j_gene: TRBJ1-5
CDR3aa: ASSPSGQGAIMPQH

abundance: few
v_gene: TRBV6-5
j_gene: TRBJ2-1
CDR3aa: ASSSPLSGASSYNEQF

abundance: .
v_gene: TRBV7-2
j_gene: TRBJ1-3
CDR3aa: ASSTDRGPGNTIY

abundance: many
v_gene: TRBV12-3/TRBV12-4
j_gene: TRBJ1-1
CDR3aa: ASSPGGDYTEAF

abundance: few
v_gene: TRBV6-1
j_gene: TRBJ1-5
CDR3aa: ASRTIRVISPQH

abundance: .
v_gene: TRBV27
j_gene: TRBJ1-2
CDR3aa: ASSLIGQGEANYGYT

abundance: many
v_gene: TRBV4-3
j_gene: TRBJ1-6
CDR3aa: ASSQDRAGGSPLH

abundance: few
v_gene: TRBV7-2
j_gene: TRBJ2-3
CDR3aa: ASSLGGPGLANY

abundance: .
v_gene: TRBV5-1
j_gene: TRBJ2-1
CDR3aa: ASSFREEQF

abundance: few
v_gene: TRBV4-1
j_gene: TRBJ1-2
CDR3aa: ASSQEGTGFF

abundance: few
v_gene: TRBV7-2
j_gene: TRBJ1-1
CDR3aa: ASSQGAFGTEAF

abundance: .
v_gene: TRBV7-2
j_gene: TRBJ2-5
CDR3aa: ASSLVGQGAGVETQY

abundance: .
v_gene: TRBV5-4
j_gene: TRBJ2-1
CDR3aa: ASMWGDQQF